This T cell receptor beta chain was observed in a study of blood T cell repertoires in COVID-19. Study details: Material from acute and convalescent COVID-19 was sourced from the United States, Italy and Spain. The cDNA or gDNA used as material had been derived from T cells, B-cell-depleted T cells, or PBMCs.

The Seattle patients, enrolled during active infection, were followed longitudinally. Original analysis: Estimation of nucleated cell counts relied on the amplification of reference gene primers. Generated by immunoSEQ multiplex PCR, the TCRdb table keeps only in-frame clones and is missing some. That table furnishes V, J and clone size, whereas the DNA furnished D and trimming. There are more than 150,000 clones in the sample; roughly 79% occur only once, and around 10% lies in the top ten. Sequencing was performed on peripheral blood. The sequence was obtained from a woman aged 80 or older with COVID-19, enrolled during active disease.

Here the CDR3 reads CASSWWESGAQHF. In nucleotides, the CDR3 is TGTGCCAGCAGCTGGTGGGAGTCCGGGGCCCAGCATTTT. The chain uses TRBV5-6 and TRBJ1-5, with no clear D. Germline V CDR1 and CDR2: SGHDT, YYEEEE. V lost 3 bases, J lost 11 bases, and 15 bases lay in between. The CDR3 has 13 residues.